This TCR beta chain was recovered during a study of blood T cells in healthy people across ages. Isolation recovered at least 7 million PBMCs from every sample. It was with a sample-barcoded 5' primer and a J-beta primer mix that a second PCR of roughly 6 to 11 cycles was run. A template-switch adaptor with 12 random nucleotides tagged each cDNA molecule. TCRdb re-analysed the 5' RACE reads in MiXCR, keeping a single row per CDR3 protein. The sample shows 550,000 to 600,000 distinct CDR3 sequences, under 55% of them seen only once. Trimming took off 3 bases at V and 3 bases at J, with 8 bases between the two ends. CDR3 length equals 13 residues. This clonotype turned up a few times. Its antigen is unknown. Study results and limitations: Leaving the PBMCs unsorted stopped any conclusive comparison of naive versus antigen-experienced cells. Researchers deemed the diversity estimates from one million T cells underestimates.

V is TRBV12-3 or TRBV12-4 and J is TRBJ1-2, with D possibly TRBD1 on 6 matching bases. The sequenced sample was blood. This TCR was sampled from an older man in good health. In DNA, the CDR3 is TGTGCCAGCAGTTTCGGGGGCGACTATGGCTACACCTTC. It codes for CASSFGGDYGYTF.